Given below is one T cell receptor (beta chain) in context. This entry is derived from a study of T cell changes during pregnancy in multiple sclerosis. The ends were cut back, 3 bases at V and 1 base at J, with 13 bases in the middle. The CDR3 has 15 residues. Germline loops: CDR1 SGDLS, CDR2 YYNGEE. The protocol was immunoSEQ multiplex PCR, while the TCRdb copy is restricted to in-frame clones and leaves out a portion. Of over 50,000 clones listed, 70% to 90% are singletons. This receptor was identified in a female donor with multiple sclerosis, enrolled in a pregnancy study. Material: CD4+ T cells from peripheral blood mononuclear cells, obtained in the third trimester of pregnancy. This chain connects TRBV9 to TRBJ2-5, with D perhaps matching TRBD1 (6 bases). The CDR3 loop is CASSGTGFSQETQYF. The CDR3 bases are TGTGCCAGCAGCGGAACAGGGTTCTCCCAAGAGACCCAGTACTTC.